This T cell receptor beta chain was profiled in a study of blood T cell repertoires in COVID-19. Study context: Samples representing acute and convalescent COVID-19 were sourced from the United States, Italy and Spain.

How the authors handled the data: Scientists estimated how many nucleated cells there were by amplifying reference gene primers. Generated by immunoSEQ multiplex PCR, the TCRdb table keeps only in-frame clones and is missing some. Clonal size and the V and J genes are those of that table, whereas D and trimming came from the DNA. The sample consists of 200,000 or so clones, approximately 86% of them appearing once. Sequenced sample: peripheral blood. The sequence derives from a man in his 60s with acute or convalescent COVID-19.

The CDR3 nucleotides read TGCGCCAGCACTTCCAAGGGACTAGGAAGCTCCTACAATGAGCAGTTCTTC. It yields the protein CASTSKGLGSSYNEQFF. V is TRBV5-1 and J is TRBJ2-1; 8 bases match TRBD2. V gave up 6 bases and J gave up 0 bases; unmatched junction bases: 11. This CDR3 is 17 amino acids long. CDR1 is SGHRS and CDR2 is YFSETQ in the germline V gene.